These 3 T cell receptor beta chains came from one sample sequenced in a study of regulatory T cells in long-lasting Graves disease. Time point of the sample: newly diagnosed GD, antithyroid drugs for less than 3 months. Extracted PBMC RNA gave rise to the TCR library. Sequencing libraries for TCR beta were prepared with iRepertoire HTBI primers and Arm-PCR of CDR3 regions. TCRdb independently ran MiXCR on the multiplex PCR reads; one entry per CDR3 protein. The table shows around 230,000 distinct CDR3 sequences, with about a sixth occurring only once. This material consisted of peripheral blood mononuclear cells (PBMCs), taken at new diagnosis, from a patient treated with antithyroid drugs. The receptors shown here come from a female donor with Graves disease.

This clonotype was observed a handful of times. A much bigger clone sits one base away, suggesting this may be a read error. The V call is TRBV7-3, the J call TRBJ1-2, with D hard to call. CDR1 and CDR2 from the germline V gene are SGHTA and FQGTGA. The CDR3 length is 13 residues. Trimming removed 5 bases at V and 2 bases at J, with 9 bases between. CDR3 in amino acids: CASSRGYNYGYTF. In nucleotides, the CDR3 is TGTGCCAGCAGCCGGGGATACAACTATGGCTACACCTTC.

In this sample, this clonotype turned up many times. V usage is TRBV28 and J usage is TRBJ2-3; 7 nucleotides match TRBD1. The CDR3 sequence is 15 residues long. CDR1 MDHEN and CDR2 SYDVKM come from the germline V gene. V lost 6 bases, J lost 3 bases, and 9 bases stayed unmatched. The CDR3 nucleotides read TGTGCCAGCAGACTCGACGACAGGGTAACAGATACGCAGTATTTT. Its protein product is CASRLDDRVTDTQYF.

There are a few counts of this clonotype. The V call is TRBV19, the J call TRBJ2-1, with unresolved D. This CDR3 has 15 amino acids. Looked up from germline, CDR1 is LNHDA and CDR2 is SQIVND (reference sequence). V dropped 5 bases and J dropped 8 bases, with 19 bases sitting between them. The CDR3 region is CASSPQKPVRDEQFF. The CDR3 bases are TGTGCCAGTAGTCCACAAAAACCGGTCCGGGATGAGCAGTTCTTC.